This T cell receptor (beta chain) appears in the sequencing data of a study of PD-1 blockade in classical Hodgkin lymphoma. Study outcomes and limitations: Prior to therapy, complete responders displayed diversity much like that of newly diagnosed patients. Nivolumab initiation under 1 year post-ASCT meant exclusion. The origin of the repertoire differences remains undefined, with disease activity or prior therapy as possible causes.

As for this clone: Its antigen is unidentified.

Germline CDR1 and CDR2: SNHLY and FYNNEI. V lost 4 bases and J 5 bases, leaving 9 bases between the germline ends. This CDR3 contains 13 residues. Time point reported: cycle 4 day 1 (C4D1), after less than 7 weeks of nivolumab. Each of the patients experienced relapse following autologous stem cell transplantation, and their brentuximab vedotin exposure differed. When best responses were assessed, they were complete response, partial response or progressive disease. The method was immunoSEQ multiplex PCR; TCRdb's version includes in-frame clones alone and lacks a portion of them. The sample has roughly 48,000 clones; around nine tenths are singletons.

V usage is TRBV2 and J usage is TRBJ1-5, with TRBD1 as a possible D gene (6 bases). The starting material was peripheral blood mononuclear cells (PBMCs), obtained before the fourth cycle of nivolumab. The clonotype originates from a human donor with classical Hodgkin lymphoma. CDR3 coding DNA: TGTGCCAGCAGTGCGGACAGATATCAGCCCCAGCATTTT. It specifies CASSADRYQPQHF.